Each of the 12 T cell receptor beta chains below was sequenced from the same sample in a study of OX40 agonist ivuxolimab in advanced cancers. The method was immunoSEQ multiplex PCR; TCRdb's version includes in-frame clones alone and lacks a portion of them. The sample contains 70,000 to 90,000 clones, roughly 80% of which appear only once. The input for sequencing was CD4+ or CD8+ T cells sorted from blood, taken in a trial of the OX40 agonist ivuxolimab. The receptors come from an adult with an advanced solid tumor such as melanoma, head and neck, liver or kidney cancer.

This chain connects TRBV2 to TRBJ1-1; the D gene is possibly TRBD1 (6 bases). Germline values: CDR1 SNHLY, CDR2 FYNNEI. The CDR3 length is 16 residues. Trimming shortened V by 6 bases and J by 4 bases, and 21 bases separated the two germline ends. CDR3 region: CASRLPVGGSSTEAFF. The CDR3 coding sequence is TGTGCCAGCAGACTACCGGTGGGGGGCTCTAGCACTGAAGCTTTCTTT.

In nucleotides, the CDR3 is TGCGCCAGCAGCTTCACTAGCAAACGAAGGAGCAATGAGCAGTTCTTC. This sequence encodes CASSFTSKRRSNEQFF. The rearrangement uses TRBV5-1 and TRBJ2-1; TRBD2 might be the D (6 bases). Trimming took off 2 bases at V and 6 bases at J, with 18 bases between the two ends. The CDR3 is 16 amino acids. The germline gives CDR1 SGHRS, CDR2 YFSETQ.

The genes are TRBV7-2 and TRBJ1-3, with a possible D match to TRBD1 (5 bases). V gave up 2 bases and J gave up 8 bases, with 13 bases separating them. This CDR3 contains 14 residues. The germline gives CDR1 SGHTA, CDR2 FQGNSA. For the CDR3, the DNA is TGTGCCAGCAGCTTAATGCAGGGTGGGGACACCATATATTTT. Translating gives CASSLMQGGDTIYF.

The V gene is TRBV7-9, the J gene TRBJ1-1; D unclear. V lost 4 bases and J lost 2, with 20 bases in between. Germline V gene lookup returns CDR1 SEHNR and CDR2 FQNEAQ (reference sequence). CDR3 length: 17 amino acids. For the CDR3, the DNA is TGTGCCAGCAGCTCAGTTATGTTATCGGTGACTAACACTGAAGCTTTCTTT. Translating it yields CASSSVMLSVTNTEAFF.

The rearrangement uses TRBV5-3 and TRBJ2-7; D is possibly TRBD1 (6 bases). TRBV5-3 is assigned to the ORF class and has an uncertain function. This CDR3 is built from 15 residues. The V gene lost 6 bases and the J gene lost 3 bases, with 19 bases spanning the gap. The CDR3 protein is CARIDSTGTNYEQYF. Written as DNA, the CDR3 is TGTGCCAGAATCGATTCGACAGGAACCAACTACGAGCAGTACTTC.

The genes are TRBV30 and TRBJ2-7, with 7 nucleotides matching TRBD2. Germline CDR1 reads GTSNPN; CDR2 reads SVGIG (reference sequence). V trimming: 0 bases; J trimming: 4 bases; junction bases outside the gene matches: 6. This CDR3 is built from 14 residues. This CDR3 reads CAWSVIGGRYEQYF. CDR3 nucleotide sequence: TGTGCCTGGAGTGTTATCGGGGGGAGATACGAGCAGTACTTC.

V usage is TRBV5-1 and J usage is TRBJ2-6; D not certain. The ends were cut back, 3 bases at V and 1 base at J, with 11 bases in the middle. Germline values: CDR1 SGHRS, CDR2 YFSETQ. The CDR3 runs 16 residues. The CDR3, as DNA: TGCGCCAGCAGCTCACCTCCGCGTTCTGGGGCCAACGTCCTGACTTTC. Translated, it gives CASSSPPRSGANVLTF.

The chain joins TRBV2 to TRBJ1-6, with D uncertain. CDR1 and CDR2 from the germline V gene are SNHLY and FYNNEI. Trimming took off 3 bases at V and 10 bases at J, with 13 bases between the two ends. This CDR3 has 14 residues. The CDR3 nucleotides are TGTGCCAGCAGTGAGTTGTTTGGCGGGTCACCCCTCCACTTT. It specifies CASSELFGGSPLHF.

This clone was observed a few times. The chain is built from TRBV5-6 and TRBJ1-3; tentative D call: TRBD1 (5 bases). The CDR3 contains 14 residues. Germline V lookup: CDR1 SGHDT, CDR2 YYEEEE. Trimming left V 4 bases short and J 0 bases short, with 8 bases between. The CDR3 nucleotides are TGTGCCAGCAGCCGCCAGGGCTCTGGAAACACCATATATTTT. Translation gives CASSRQGSGNTIYF.

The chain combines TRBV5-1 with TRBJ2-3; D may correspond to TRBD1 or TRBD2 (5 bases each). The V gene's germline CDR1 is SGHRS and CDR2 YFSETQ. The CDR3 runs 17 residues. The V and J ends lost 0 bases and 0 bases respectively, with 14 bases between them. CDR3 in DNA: TGCGCCAGCAGCTTGGCCCTTGTCGGGGCTAGCACAGATACGCAGTATTTT. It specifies CASSLALVGASTDTQYF.

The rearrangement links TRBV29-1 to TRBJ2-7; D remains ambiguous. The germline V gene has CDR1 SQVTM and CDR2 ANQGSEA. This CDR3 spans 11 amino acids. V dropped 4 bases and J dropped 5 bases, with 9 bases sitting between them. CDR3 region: CSVGPGDEQYF. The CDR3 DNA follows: TGCAGCGTTGGGCCGGGCGACGAGCAGTACTTC.

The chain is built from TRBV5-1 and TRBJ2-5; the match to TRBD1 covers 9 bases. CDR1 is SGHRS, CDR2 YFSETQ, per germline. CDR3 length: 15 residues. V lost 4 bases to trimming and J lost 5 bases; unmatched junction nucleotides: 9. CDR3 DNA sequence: TGCGCCAGCAGCGACCCACAGGGGGCGGAGGAGACCCAGTACTTC. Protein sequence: CASSDPQGAEETQYF.